This TCR beta chain was retrieved from a study of OX40 agonist ivuxolimab in advanced cancers. Study results and limitations: It was not determined which antigens were specifically recognized by the peripheral T cells that had undergone clonal expansion. The mean number of expanded clones was higher in CD8+ T cells than in CD4+.

V lost 5 bases to trimming and J lost 0 bases, with 5 bases between them. Germline CDR1 MGHRA, CDR2 YSYEKL. The CDR3 has 13 amino acids. Notes on this clone: Its target is not known.

Assay used: immunoSEQ multiplex PCR; TCRdb lists only in-frame clones, some missing. In the table there are 45,000 to 60,000 clones, around 74% of which are singletons. The rearrangement links TRBV4-1 to TRBJ1-3; D remains ambiguous. The specimen comprised CD4+ or CD8+ T cells sorted from blood, sampled in a trial of the OX40 agonist ivuxolimab. The source of this sequence is an adult with an advanced solid tumor such as melanoma, head and neck, liver or kidney cancer. For the CDR3, the DNA is TGCGCCAGCAGCTTGAGCTCTGGAAACACCATATATTTT. Translation: CASSLSSGNTIYF.